This T cell receptor beta chain was identified during a study of shared clonotypes between healthy human individuals (dated by TCRdb to the early 2020s). About the full investigation: The cohort included a few men and two women between 18 and 49 years of age. For each donor, CD4 naive and CD4 memory were each run on three plates, CD8 naive on two plates, and CD8 memory on one plate. The study deeply sequenced blood TCR repertoires of about 5 healthy adults to estimate repertoire size and the extent of clonotype sharing between individuals. To increase sequencing depth and limit assay-specific biases, different laboratories used diverse techniques to prepare libraries and sequence TCR repertoires. Each donor's leukapheresis produced roughly between roughly 0.85 and 9 billion PBMCs.

Study-wide conclusions, independent of this receptor: When several donors were compared, the shared fraction of clonotypes was 5% to 6.5% for naive CD4, over 3% for naive CD8, 2% to 2.5% for memory CD4, and roughly 0.4% for memory CD8. The small number of donors limited the genetic and exposure-history diversity represented. Larger estimated clonotype richness was generally found for naive subsets than for memory subsets. Pairwise subsampling led to the expectation that sequencing depth would affect the degree of clonotype sharing among donors. Incomplete sequencing was indicated by rarefaction of sorted-subset datasets, despite the large sequencing depth. Sampling was limited to blood, and TCR repertoires in tissue likely differ from TCR repertoires in blood. Clonotypes shared by all four sorted-subset donors showed higher generation probabilities than non-shared clonotypes.

The CDR1 and CDR2 encoded by the germline V gene (reference sequence) are SEHNR and FQNEAQ. CDR3 length: 16 amino acids, cysteine to phenylalanine. The kept DNA is CDR3 alone, 48 bases in frame from the first base. At the junction V is shortened by 5 bases and J by 1 base, with 14 bases in between. Healthy HIV-negative adults with no recently reported acute infections or vaccinations were included as donors. Every donor was a Caucasian adult residing in Nashville, Tennessee, USA. The CD8 memory samples were a combination of magnetically selected CD45RO+ cells and CCR7-negative CD45RA+ effector memory (TemRA) cells. Blood was obtained by leukapheresis, after which PBMCs were separated by Ficoll-Histopaque density gradient centrifugation and cryopreserved in liquid nitrogen vapor phase. Analytical flow cytometry was used to check the purity and quantity of every magnetically sorted T cell population. Genomic DNA was isolated from every sorted fraction and measured by UV absorbance on a Nanodrop 2000c.

Using the deep immunoSEQ assay, TCR CDR3 regions were amplified from genomic DNA by multiplex PCR. Extracted genomic DNA from each cell subset was distributed evenly across all wells of several immunoSEQ 96-well plates, and each plate was treated as a replicate. Each replicate PCR for sorted subsets received roughly 200 ng genomic DNA, equal to 30,000 or so T cell genomes. Purified libraries were measured with a Qubit 3.0 fluorometer, size-checked on a Bioanalyzer 2100, and measured again with the KAPA Library Quantification kit. A separate single-read 150-cycle Illumina NextSeq 550 flow cell was used to sequence each immunoSEQ 96-well plate. The authors' analysis ran thus. The immunoSEQ output contained only junctional sequences without quality scores, so filtering could not match that applied to full-length reads. To assign V/J genes and CDR3, sequences were annotated against IMGT germline references using PyIR, a Python wrapper for IgBLAST v1.9. Reads with weak V/J assignments (E-value above 1e-6), missing CDR3, stop codons, out-of-frame junctions, or ambiguous translated residues were removed. A V3J clonotype was defined by an identical inferred V gene, J gene, and CDR3 amino acid sequence. The percentage overlap between two repertoires was calculated by dividing the number of shared unique clonotypes by the size of the smaller repertoire. Richness of each repertoire was evaluated using RTK rarefaction, the Chao1 estimator, and Recon v2.1 estimates of unobserved clonotypes. Generation probabilities for all TCRbeta clonotypes obtained by the gDNA method from four donors were computed using OLGA. TCRdb's version of the immuneACCESS table is confined to in-frame rearrangements and falls short of the full clone set. An unresolved V gene accounts for under half of the shortfall where checked; the remainder is of unknown origin. Clonal size and the V and J genes are those of that table, whereas D and trimming came from the DNA. The sample table shows approximately 710,000 clones, and 90% are seen once. The top ten hold less than 40% of the sample.

To note about this clone: Its antigen has not been determined. Base-call qualities are not available, and no considerably larger clone is one nucleotide away.

The sequence was obtained from a man younger than 35 in good health. Some clones in this sample may be carry-over from other donors' samples. Sequenced material: memory CD8+ T cells from PBMCs. The meaning of the sample's cell subset or site label: CD45RO+ cells pooled with CCR7-negative TemRA cells. The chain was built from TRBV7-9 and TRBJ2-2, with no confidently assigned D gene. At the DNA level, the sequence is TGTGCCAGCAGCCCGCTCGGCCACGGGAACACCGGGGAGCTGTTTTTT. This is translated as CASSPLGHGNTGELFF.